The rows below give T cell receptor beta chains drawn from one sample of a study of Graves' ophthalmopathy and Graves' hyperthyroidism. In TCRdb, the multiplex PCR reads were re-called with MiXCR into one record per CDR3 protein. This sample yields around 590,000 distinct CDR3 sequences, of which 35% to 40% are seen a single time; 3.5% to 4.5% belongs to the top ten. The sequenced material came from peripheral blood or thyroid tissue (not recorded which). Receptor source: an adult man with Graves' hyperthyroidism. Each CDR3 is given without its conserved first and last residue. Each record gives: V gene, D gene, J gene, CDR3 protein. D genes are given only for firm matches.

v_gene: TRBV19
d_gene: .
j_gene: TRBJ2-2
CDR3aa: ASSSNRIGELF

v_gene: TRBV10-3
d_gene: TRBD1
j_gene: TRBJ2-7
CDR3aa: AISERTGLHEQY

v_gene: TRBV20-1
d_gene: .
j_gene: TRBJ2-5
CDR3aa: SANEGEETQY

v_gene: TRBV19
d_gene: .
j_gene: TRBJ1-1
CDR3aa: ASSILGPAEAF

v_gene: TRBV24-1
d_gene: .
j_gene: TRBJ1-2
CDR3aa: ATTYSPRWGTSRDGNYGYT

v_gene: TRBV27
d_gene: .
j_gene: TRBJ2-5
CDR3aa: ASSYGGGLWETQY

v_gene: TRBV29-1
d_gene: .
j_gene: TRBJ1-2
CDR3aa: SVEPTEHYGYT

v_gene: TRBV15
d_gene: TRBD1
j_gene: TRBJ1-1
CDR3aa: ATSSDRAEAF

v_gene: TRBV10-3
d_gene: .
j_gene: TRBJ2-7
CDR3aa: ARDTGPYEQY

v_gene: TRBV24-1
d_gene: .
j_gene: TRBJ2-7
CDR3aa: ATSDHRVLTYEQY

v_gene: TRBV7-2
d_gene: .
j_gene: TRBJ2-2
CDR3aa: ASSRVPGELF

v_gene: TRBV12-3/TRBV12-4
d_gene: TRBD1
j_gene: TRBJ2-7
CDR3aa: ASTIQGQGGEQY

v_gene: TRBV4-2
d_gene: .
j_gene: TRBJ1-1
CDR3aa: ASSQDPPANTEAF

v_gene: TRBV6-6
d_gene: TRBD2
j_gene: TRBJ2-7
CDR3aa: ASSKNGPTSGGGNEQY

v_gene: TRBV14
d_gene: .
j_gene: TRBJ2-5
CDR3aa: ASSQGGSGETQY

v_gene: TRBV7-7
d_gene: TRBD2
j_gene: TRBJ2-5
CDR3aa: ASSLMTSPQETQY

v_gene: TRBV5-1
d_gene: .
j_gene: TRBJ1-2
CDR3aa: ASSLGAGGYT

v_gene: TRBV29-1
d_gene: .
j_gene: TRBJ1-1
CDR3aa: SVVGGLGAEAF

v_gene: TRBV2
d_gene: .
j_gene: TRBJ1-2
CDR3aa: ASLAGGRYYGYT

v_gene: TRBV20-1
d_gene: TRBD2
j_gene: TRBJ2-7
CDR3aa: SATPATSGTTYEQY

v_gene: TRBV2
d_gene: .
j_gene: TRBJ1-5
CDR3aa: ASSGEHGGNQPQH

v_gene: TRBV6-5
d_gene: .
j_gene: TRBJ2-6
CDR3aa: ASSYSQGSGANVLT

v_gene: TRBV15
d_gene: .
j_gene: TRBJ2-5
CDR3aa: ATSSDSYQETQY

v_gene: TRBV29-1
d_gene: TRBD1
j_gene: TRBJ1-1
CDR3aa: STQGQGTEAF